This T cell receptor beta chain derives from a study of blood T cell repertoires in COVID-19. About the research overall: PBMCs, B-cell-depleted T cells, or T cells provided the cDNA or gDNA that made up the material.

Authors' analysis steps: From reference gene primer amplification, estimates of nucleated cell counts were derived. The table came from immunoSEQ multiplex PCR; TCRdb's copy has only in-frame clones and leaves some out. Clonal size and the V and J genes are those of that table, whereas D and trimming came from the DNA. The sample includes 250,000 or so clones, 80% to 90% of them seen just once. The age range of participants was 18 to 89 years, with residence in about 25 US areas. Clinical histories supplied by participants themselves formed the basis of cohort assignment. This sequence was found in a woman in her 30s with acute COVID-19. The source material was PBMCs or T cells enriched from blood (not recorded which).

CDR3 in amino acids: CASGLAELADYEQYF. CDR3 bases: TGTGCTAGTGGTTTGGCAGAACTAGCGGACTACGAGCAGTACTTC. The gene calls are TRBV12-5 and TRBJ2-7, with TRBD2 identical over 8 bases. Germline V CDR1 and CDR2: LGHNT, FRNRAP. V shed 1 base and J 3 bases; nucleotides not matched to a gene: 5. The CDR3 consists of 15 residues.